The clone carrying this T cell receptor beta chain was seen only a few times. TCRdb processed the 5' RACE reads anew with MiXCR; each CDR3 protein has one entry. The sample contains fewer than 450,000 distinct CDR3 sequences, roughly 26% of which appear only once. The sample originates from a study of T-cell memory formation after mild COVID-19. Germline loops: CDR1 DFQATT, CDR2 SNEGSKA (reference sequence). V shed 6 bases and J shed 9 bases, with 12 bases lying between them. The CDR3 runs 11 residues. The sequenced sample consisted of PBMCs or a T cell subset sorted from them (not recorded which). The sequence was obtained from an adult woman who had mild COVID-19 (a few samples of this study predate the infection). Cell type and time point are not known. The gene calls are TRBV20-1 and TRBJ2-1; D unclear. The CDR3 region is CSARPSTEQFF. The CDR3 nucleotides read TGCAGTGCGAGGCCCTCGACTGAGCAGTTCTTC.